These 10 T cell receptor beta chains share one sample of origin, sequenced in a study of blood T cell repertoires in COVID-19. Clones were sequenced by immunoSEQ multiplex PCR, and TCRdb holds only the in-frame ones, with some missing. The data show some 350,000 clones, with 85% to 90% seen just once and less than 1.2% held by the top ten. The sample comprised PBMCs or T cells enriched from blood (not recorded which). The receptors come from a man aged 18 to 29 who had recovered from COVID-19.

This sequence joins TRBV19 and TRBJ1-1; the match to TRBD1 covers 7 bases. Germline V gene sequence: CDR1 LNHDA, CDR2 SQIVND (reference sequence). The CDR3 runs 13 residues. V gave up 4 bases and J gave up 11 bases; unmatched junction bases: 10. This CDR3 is CASSTYQGDAAFF. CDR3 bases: TGTGCCAGTAGTACCTATCAGGGGGACGCGGCTTTCTTT.

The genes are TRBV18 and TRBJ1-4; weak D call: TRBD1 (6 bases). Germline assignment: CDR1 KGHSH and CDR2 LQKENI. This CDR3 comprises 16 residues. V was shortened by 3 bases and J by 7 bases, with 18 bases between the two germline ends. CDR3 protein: CASSPGQQARSEKLFF. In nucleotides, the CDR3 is TGTGCCAGCTCACCGGGACAACAAGCGAGGAGTGAAAAACTGTTTTTT.

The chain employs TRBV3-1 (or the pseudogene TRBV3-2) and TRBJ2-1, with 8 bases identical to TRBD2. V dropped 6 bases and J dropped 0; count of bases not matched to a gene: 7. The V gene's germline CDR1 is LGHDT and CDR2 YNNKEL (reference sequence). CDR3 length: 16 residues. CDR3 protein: CASSRTSGPSYNEQFF. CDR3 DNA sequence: TGTGCCAGCAGTCGAACTAGCGGCCCCTCCTACAATGAGCAGTTCTTC.

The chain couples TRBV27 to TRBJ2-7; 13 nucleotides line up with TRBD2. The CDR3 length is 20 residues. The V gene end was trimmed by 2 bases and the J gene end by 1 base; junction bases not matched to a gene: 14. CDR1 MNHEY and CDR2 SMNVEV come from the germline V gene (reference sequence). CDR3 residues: CASSLRWTSGSLVGSYEQYF. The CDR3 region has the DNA TGTGCCAGCAGTTTACGTTGGACTAGCGGGAGTCTCGTCGGATCCTACGAGCAGTACTTC.

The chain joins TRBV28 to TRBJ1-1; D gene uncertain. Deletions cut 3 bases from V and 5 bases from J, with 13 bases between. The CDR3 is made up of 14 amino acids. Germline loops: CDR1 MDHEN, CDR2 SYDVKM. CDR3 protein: CASSLQVSRTEAFF. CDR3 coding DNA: TGTGCCAGCAGTTTGCAGGTTTCGAGAACTGAAGCTTTCTTT. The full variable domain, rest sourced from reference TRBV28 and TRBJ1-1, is DVKVTQSSRYLVKRTGEKVFLECVQDMDHENMFWYRQDPGLGLRLIYFSYDVKMKEKGDIPEGYSVSREKKERFSLILESASTNQTSMYLCASSLQVSRTEAFFGQGTRLTVV.

CDR3 sequence (DNA): TGTGCCAGCTCACCACGGAGGGCGGGGGGCTACGAGCAGTACTTC. Translation gives CASSPRRAGGYEQYF. The chain uses TRBV18 and TRBJ2-7, with TRBD2 identical over 8 bases. The V gene's germline CDR1 is KGHSH and CDR2 LQKENI. The CDR3 has 15 amino acids. J gave up 3 bases and V 1 base, and 5 bases lay outside the gene matches.

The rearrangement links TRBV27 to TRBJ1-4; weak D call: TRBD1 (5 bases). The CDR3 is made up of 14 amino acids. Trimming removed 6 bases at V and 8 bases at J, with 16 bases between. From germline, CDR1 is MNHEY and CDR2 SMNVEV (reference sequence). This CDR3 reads CASSFPGGGEKLFF. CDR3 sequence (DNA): TGTGCCAGCAGCTTTCCGGGGGGTGGGGAAAAACTGTTTTTT. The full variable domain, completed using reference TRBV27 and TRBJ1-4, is EAQVTQNPRYLITVTGKKLTVTCSQNMNHEYMSWYRQDPGLGLRQIYYSMNVEVTDKGDVPEGYKVSRKEKRNFPLILESPSPNQTSLYFCASSFPGGGEKLFFGSGTQLSVL.

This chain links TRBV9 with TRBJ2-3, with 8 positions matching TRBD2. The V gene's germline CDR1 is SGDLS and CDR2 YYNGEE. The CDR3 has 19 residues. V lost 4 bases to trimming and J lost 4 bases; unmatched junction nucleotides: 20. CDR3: CASSTQSLGTGGLADTQYF. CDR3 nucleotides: TGTGCCAGCAGCACCCAGTCCCTGGGAACGGGAGGGCTGGCAGATACGCAGTATTTT.

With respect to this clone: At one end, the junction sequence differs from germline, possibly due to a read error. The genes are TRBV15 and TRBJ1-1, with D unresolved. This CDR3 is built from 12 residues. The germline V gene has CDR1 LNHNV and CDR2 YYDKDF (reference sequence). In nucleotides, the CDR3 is TGTGCCACCAGCAGAGATGCCTACGATCAATACTTT. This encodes CATSRDAYDQYF. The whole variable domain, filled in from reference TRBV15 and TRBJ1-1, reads DAMVIQNPRYQVTQFGKPVTLSCSQTLNHNVMYWYQQKSSQAPKLLFHYYDKDFNNEADTPDNFQSRRPNTSFCFLDIRSPGLGDTAMYLCATSRDAYDQYFGQGTRLTVV.

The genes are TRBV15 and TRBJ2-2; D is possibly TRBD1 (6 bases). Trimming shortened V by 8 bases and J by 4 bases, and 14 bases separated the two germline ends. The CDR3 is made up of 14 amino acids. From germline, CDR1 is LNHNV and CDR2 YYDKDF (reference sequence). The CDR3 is CATHLAGVTGELFF. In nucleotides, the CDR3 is TGTGCCACCCATCTGGCAGGGGTCACCGGGGAGCTGTTTTTT.